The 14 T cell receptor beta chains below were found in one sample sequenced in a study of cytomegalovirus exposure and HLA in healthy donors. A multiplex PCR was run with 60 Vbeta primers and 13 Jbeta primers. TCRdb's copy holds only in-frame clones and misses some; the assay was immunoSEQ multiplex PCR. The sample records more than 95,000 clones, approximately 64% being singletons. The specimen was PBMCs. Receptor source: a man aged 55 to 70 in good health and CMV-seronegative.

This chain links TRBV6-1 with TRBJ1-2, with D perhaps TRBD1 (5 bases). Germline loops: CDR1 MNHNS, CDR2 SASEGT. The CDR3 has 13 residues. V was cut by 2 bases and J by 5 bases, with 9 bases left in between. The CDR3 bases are TGTGCCAGCAGTGAACAGGGTTGGTATGGCTACACCTTC. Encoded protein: CASSEQGWYGYTF.

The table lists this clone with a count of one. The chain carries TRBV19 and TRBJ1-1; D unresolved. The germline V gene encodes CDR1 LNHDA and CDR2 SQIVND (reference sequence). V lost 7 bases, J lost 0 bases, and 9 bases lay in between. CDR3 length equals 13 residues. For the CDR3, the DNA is TGTGCCAGTACCTATAAAATGAACACTGAAGCTTTCTTT. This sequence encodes CASTYKMNTEAFF.

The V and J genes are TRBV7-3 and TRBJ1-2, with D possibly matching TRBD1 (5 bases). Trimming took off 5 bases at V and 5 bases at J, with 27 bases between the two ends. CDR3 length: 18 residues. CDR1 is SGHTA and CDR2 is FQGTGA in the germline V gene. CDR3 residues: CASSHPGEGALYYYGYTF. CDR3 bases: TGTGCCAGCAGCCACCCTGGGGAAGGGGCCCTATACTATTATGGCTACACCTTC. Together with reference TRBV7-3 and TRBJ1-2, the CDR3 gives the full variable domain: GAGVSQTPSNKVTEKGKYVELRCDPISGHTALYWYRQSLGQGPEFLIYFQGTGAADDSGLPNDRFFAVRPEGSVSTLKIQRTERGDSAVYLCASSHPGEGALYYYGYTFGSGTRLTVV.

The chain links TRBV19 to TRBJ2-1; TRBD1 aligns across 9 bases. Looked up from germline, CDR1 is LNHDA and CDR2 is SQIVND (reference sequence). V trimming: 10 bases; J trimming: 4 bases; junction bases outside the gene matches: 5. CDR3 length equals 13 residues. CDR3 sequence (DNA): TGTGCCACTGGACAGGGGAATTACAATGAGCAGTTCTTC. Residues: CATGQGNYNEQFF.

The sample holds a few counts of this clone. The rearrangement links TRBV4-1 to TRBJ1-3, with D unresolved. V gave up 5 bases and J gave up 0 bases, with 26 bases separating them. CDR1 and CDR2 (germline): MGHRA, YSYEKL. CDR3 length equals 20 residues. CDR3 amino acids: CASSEPSGRRAGISGNTIYF. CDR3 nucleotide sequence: TGCGCCAGCAGCGAACCTTCCGGGAGGCGAGCTGGTATCTCTGGAAACACCATATATTTT.

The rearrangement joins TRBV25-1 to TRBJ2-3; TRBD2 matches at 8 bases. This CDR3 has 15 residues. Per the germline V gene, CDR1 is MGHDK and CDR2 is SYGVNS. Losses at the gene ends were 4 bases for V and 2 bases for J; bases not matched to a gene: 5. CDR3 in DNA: TGTGCCAGCAGTGTATCGGGGGGGAACACAGATACGCAGTATTTT. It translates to CASSVSGGNTDTQYF.

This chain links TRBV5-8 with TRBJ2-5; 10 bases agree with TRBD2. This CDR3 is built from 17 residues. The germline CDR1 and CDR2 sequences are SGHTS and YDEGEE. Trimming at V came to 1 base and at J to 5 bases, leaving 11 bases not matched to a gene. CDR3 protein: CASSLRTSGGAKETQYF. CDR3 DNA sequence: TGTGCCAGCAGCTTGAGGACAAGCGGGGGGGCCAAGGAGACCCAGTACTTC.

For the CDR3, the DNA is TGTGCCACCAGCAGAGATCAGAGGACAGGGAGCTATGGCTACACCTTC. The encoded protein is CATSRDQRTGSYGYTF. The gene calls are TRBV15 and TRBJ1-2; 8 bases are a match to TRBD1. The length of the CDR3 is 16 residues. Germline CDR1 and CDR2: LNHNV and YYDKDF (reference sequence). Trimming removed 0 bases from V and 4 bases from J; junction bases left unmatched: 7.

The CDR3 reads CASSLTRQETQYF. CDR3 DNA sequence: TGTGCCAGCAGCTTAACCAGACAAGAGACCCAGTACTTC. This chain joins TRBV5-6 and TRBJ2-5; D gene ambiguous. Germline CDR1 is SGHDT and CDR2 is YYEEEE. The CDR3 length is 13 residues. Trimming stripped 2 bases from V and 2 bases from J, with 7 bases between.

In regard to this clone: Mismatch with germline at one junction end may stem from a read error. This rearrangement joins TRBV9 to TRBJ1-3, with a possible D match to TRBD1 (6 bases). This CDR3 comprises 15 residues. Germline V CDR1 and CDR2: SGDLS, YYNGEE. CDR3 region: CVSSGDTFSGNTIYF. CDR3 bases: TGTGTCAGCAGCGGGGACACCTTCTCTGGAAACACCATATATTTT.

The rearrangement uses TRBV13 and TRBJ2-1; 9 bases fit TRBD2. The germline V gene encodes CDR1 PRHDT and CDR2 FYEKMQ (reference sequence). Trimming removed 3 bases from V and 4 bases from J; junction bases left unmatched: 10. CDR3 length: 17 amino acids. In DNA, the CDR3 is TGTGCCAGCAGCTTGATGGCGGGAGGGCCTGGGTACAATGAGCAGTTCTTC. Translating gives CASSLMAGGPGYNEQFF.

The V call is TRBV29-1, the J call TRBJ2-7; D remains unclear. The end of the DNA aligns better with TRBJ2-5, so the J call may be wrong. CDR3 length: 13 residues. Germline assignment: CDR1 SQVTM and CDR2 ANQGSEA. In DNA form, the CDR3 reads TGCAGCGTTGGGGCGTTAATCCAAGAGACCCAGTACTTC. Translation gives CSVGALIQETQYF.

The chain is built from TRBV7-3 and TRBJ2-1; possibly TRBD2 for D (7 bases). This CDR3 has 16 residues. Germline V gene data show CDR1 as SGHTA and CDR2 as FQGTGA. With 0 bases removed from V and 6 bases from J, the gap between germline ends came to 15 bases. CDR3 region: CASSLTPRGLGNEQFF. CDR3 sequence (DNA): TGTGCCAGCAGCTTAACGCCGCGGGGGCTAGGCAATGAGCAGTTCTTC.

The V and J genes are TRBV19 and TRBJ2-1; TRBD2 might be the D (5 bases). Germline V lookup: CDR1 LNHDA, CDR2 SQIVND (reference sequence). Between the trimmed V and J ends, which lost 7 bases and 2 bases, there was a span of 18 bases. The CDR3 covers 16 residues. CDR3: CASTPRVREAYNEQFF. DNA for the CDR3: TGTGCCAGTACCCCAAGGGTTCGGGAAGCCTACAATGAGCAGTTCTTC.